Listed below are T cell receptor beta chains from one sample, sequenced in a study of blood T cell repertoires in COVID-19. The data were produced by immunoSEQ multiplex PCR, yet TCRdb's version contains in-frame clones alone and is incomplete. The sample records 200,000 to 250,000 clones, nearly 90% being singletons. Sequenced material: peripheral blood. The receptors come from a woman aged 18-29 years who had recovered from COVID-19. Both conserved end residues are part of each CDR3.

>TRBJ1-2|TRBV5-5|15
CASSLSPGQIYGYTF
>TRBJ1-2|TRBV9|14
CASSVSGTLYGYTF
>TRBJ2-6|TRBV7-2|15
CASSLTSAGANVLTF
>TRBJ1-2|TRBV19|16
CASSLGRSAGDDGYTF
>TRBJ1-1|TRBV12-5|15
CASGFITGQFTEAFF
>TRBJ2-7|TRBV19|14
CASSDGTGRYEQYF
>TRBJ2-1|TRBV7-2|12
CASSLQLNEQFF
>TRBJ2-1|TRBV11-3|17
CASSLSDVGRAENEQFF
>TRBJ1-3|TRBV7-2|15
CASSLGQNSGNTIYF
>TRBJ2-7|TRBV6-5|14
CASSYRGAHGEQYF
>TRBJ2-2|TRBV28|14
CASTPESGTGELFF
>TRBJ2-1|TRBV29-1|12
CSVELKGREQFF
>TRBJ1-1|TRBV5-1|14
CASSLVTSNTEAFF
>TRBJ1-2|TRBV20-1|13
CSASPRRAYGYTF
>TRBJ2-3|TRBV3-1/TRBV3-2|14
CASSPAGSTDTQYF
>TRBJ2-6|TRBV25-1|17
CASRGNSVSSGANVLTF
>TRBJ2-2|TRBV27|13
CASSFSVAGELFF
>TRBJ1-5|TRBV20-1|10
CSAGDQPQHF
>TRBJ1-5|TRBV20-1|14
CSASSVAVNQPQHF
>TRBJ2-1|TRBV11-2|14
CASSLDNSYNEQFF
>TRBJ2-7|TRBV7-2|16
CASSSSSGSGSYEQYF
>TRBJ2-3|TRBV10-3|14
CATKPGQSTDTQYF
>TRBJ2-7|TRBV13|16
CASSLVLAGRSYEQYF
>TRBJ1-5|TRBV25-1|13
CASSTDSNQPQHF
>TRBJ2-2|TRBV5-4|16
CASSLATGGRTGELFF
>TRBJ2-1|TRBV12-3/TRBV12-4|10
CASGDNEQFF
>TRBJ1-2|TRBV30|14
CAWSVPGGSYGYTF
>TRBJ2-1|TRBV29-1|14
CSVEDSDNYNEQFF
>TRBJ2-1|TRBV27|16
CASRMISGSNHNEQFF
>TRBJ2-2|TRBV11-2|12
CASSSGIGELFF
>TRBJ2-1|TRBV9|17
CASSVEVPGRVDNEQFF
>TRBJ2-7|TRBV4-1|14
CASSQVEAGYEQYF
>TRBJ1-1|TRBV3-1/TRBV3-2|14
CASSRDDRNTEAFF
>TRBJ2-1|TRBV6-6|15
CASSYELAGDNEQFF
>TRBJ2-2|TRBV5-4|15
CASSWGQGVTGELFF
>TRBJ1-3|TRBV5-4|16
CASSRDRAGVGNTIYF
>TRBJ1-1|TRBV6-5|14
CASSRLPGNTEAFF
>TRBJ1-5|TRBV27|15
CASSGDRGGNQPQHF
>TRBJ1-1|TRBV18|14
CASTNSRGQTEAFF
>TRBJ2-2|TRBV4-1|13
CASSQGGTGELFF
>TRBJ2-7|TRBV27|13
CASSSGQRYEQYF
>TRBJ2-7|TRBV29-1|13
CSISGLGAREQYF
>TRBJ2-3|TRBV7-9|15
CASSLGQGYTDTQYF
>TRBJ2-1|TRBV9|14
CASSVVDSGREQFF
>TRBJ2-1|TRBV9|14
CASNLAGGNNEQFF
>TRBJ1-1|TRBV7-3|15
CASSPEAGVNTEAFF
>TRBJ2-1|TRBV7-3|18
CASSLLSLGEGLYNEQFF
>TRBJ1-1|TRBV5-4|14
CASSLEVANTEAFF
>TRBJ2-1|TRBV27|14
CASSLSGRGGAQFF
>TRBJ2-3|TRBV7-2|12
CASSLSTITQYF
>TRBJ2-7|TRBV5-1|13
CASSLTGVGEQYF
>TRBJ2-1|TRBV9|14
CASSVSSGSDEQFF